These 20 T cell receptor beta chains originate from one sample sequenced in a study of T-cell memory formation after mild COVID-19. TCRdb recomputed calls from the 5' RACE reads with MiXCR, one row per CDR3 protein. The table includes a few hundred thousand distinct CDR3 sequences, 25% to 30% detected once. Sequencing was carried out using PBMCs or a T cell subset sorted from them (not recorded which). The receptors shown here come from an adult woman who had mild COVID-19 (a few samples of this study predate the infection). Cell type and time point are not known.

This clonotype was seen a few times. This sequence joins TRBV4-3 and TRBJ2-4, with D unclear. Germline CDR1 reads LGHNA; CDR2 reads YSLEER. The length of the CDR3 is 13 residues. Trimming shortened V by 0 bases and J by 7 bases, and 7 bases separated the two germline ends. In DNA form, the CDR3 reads TGCGCCAGCAGCCAAGACCCAGATAACATTCAGTACTTC. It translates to CASSQDPDNIQYF.

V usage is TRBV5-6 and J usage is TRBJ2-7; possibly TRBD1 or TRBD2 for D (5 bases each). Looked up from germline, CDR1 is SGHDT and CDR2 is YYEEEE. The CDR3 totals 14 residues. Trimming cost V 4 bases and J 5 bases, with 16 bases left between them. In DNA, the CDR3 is TGTGCCAGCAGCCCCCTAAGGGGAGTCCACGAGCAGTACTTC. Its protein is CASSPLRGVHEQYF. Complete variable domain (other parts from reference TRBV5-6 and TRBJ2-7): DAGVTQSPTHLIKTRGQQVTLRCSPKSGHDTVSWYQQALGQGPQFIFQYYEEEERQRGNFPDRFSGHQFPNYSSELNVNALLLGDSALYLCASSPLRGVHEQYFGPGTRLTVT.

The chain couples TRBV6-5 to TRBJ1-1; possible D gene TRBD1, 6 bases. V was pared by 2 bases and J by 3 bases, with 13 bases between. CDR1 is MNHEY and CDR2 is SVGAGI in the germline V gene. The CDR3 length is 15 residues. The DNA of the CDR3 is TGTGCCAGCAGTTACCAACAGGGCGGGTACACTGAAGCTTTCTTT. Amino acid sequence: CASSYQQGGYTEAFF.

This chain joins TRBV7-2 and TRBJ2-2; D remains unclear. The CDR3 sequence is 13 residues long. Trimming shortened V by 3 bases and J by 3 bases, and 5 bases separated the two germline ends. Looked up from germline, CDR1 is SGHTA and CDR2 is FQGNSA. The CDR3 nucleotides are TGTGCCAGCAGCTTTGAATACACCGGGGAGCTGTTTTTT. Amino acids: CASSFEYTGELFF.

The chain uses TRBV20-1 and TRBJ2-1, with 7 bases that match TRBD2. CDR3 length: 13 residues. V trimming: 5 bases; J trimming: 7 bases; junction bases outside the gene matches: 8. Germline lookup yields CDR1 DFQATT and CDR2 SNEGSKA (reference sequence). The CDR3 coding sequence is TGCAGTGCTGGACGGGGGGAGGCTAATGAGCAGTTCTTC. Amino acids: CSAGRGEANEQFF.

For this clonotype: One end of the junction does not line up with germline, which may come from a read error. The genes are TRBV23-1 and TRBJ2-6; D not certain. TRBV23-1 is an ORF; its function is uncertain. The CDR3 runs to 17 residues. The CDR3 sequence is CASGHRANAPGANVLTF. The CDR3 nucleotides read TGCGCCAGCGGTCACCGGGCCAACGCCCCTGGGGCCAACGTCCTGACTTTC.

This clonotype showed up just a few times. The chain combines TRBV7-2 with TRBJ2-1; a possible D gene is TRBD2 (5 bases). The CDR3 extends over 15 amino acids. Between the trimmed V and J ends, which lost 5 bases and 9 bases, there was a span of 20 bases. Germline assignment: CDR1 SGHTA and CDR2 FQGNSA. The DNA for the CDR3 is TGTGCCAGCAGCCGGGATGGGCGACCGACGGGTGAGCAGTTCTTC. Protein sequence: CASSRDGRPTGEQFF.

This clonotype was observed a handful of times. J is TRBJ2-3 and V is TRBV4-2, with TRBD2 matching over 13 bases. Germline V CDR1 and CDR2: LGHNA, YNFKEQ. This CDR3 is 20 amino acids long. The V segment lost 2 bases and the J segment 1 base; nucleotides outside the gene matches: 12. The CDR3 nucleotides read TGTGCCAGCAGCCAAATCCTTACTAGCGGGAGGGCCGGGGGCACAGATACGCAGTATTTT. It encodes CASSQILTSGRAGGTDTQYF.

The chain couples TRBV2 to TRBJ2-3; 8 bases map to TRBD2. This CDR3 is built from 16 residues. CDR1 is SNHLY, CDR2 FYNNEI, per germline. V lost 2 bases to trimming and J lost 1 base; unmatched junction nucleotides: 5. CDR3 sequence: CASSERAGGRTDTQYF. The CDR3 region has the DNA TGTGCCAGCAGTGAACGGGCGGGGGGCCGCACAGATACGCAGTATTTT.

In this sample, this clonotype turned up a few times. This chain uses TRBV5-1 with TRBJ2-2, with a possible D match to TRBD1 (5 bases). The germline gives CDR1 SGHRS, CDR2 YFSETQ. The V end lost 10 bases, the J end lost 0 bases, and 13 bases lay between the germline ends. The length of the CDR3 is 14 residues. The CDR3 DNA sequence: TGCGCCGTCTCCCAGGGATCGAACACCGGGGAGCTGTTTTTT. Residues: CAVSQGSNTGELFF.

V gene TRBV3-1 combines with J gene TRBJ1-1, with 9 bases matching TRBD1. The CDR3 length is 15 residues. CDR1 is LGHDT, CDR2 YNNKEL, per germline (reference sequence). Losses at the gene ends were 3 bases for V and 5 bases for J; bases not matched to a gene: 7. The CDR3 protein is CASSHLTGGRTEAFF. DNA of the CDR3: TGTGCCAGCAGCCACCTGACAGGGGGGAGAACTGAAGCTTTCTTT. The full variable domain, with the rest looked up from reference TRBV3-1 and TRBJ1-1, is DTAVSQTPKYLVTQMGNDKSIKCEQNLGHDTMYWYKQDSKKFLKIMFSYNNKELIINETVPNRFSPKSPDKAHLNLHINSLELGDSAVYFCASSHLTGGRTEAFFGQGTRLTVV.

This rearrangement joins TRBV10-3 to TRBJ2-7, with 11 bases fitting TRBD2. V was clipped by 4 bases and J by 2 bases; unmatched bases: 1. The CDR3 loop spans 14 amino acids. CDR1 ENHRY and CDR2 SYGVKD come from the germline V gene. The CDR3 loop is CAISATSGTYEQYF. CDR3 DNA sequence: TGTGCCATCAGTGCGACTAGCGGGACCTACGAGCAGTACTTC.

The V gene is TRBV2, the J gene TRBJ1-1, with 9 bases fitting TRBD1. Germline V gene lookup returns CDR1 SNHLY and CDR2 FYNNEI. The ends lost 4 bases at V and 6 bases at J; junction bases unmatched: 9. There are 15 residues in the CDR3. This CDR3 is CASSAKQQGAAEAFF. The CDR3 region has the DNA TGTGCCAGCAGTGCTAAGCAACAGGGGGCCGCTGAAGCTTTCTTT.

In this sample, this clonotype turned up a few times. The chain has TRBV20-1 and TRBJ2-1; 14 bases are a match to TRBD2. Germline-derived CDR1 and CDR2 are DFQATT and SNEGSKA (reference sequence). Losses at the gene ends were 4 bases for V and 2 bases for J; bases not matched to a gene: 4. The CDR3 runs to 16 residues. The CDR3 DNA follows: TGCAGTGCTACGGGACTAGCGGGAGTCGCCTACAATGAGCAGTTCTTC. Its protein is CSATGLAGVAYNEQFF.

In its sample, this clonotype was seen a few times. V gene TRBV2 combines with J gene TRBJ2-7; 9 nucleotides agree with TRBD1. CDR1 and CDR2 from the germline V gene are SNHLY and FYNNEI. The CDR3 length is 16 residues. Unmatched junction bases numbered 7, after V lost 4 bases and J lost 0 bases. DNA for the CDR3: TGTGCCAGCAGTGGATCCCCGGGACAGGGCTCCTACGAGCAGTACTTC. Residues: CASSGSPGQGSYEQYF.

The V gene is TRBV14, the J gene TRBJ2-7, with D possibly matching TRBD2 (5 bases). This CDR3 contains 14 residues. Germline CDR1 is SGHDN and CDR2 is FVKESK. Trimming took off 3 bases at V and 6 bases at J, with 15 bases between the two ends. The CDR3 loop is CASSHPRDPREQYF. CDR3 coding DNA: TGTGCCAGCAGCCACCCCCGGGATCCCCGCGAGCAGTACTTC.

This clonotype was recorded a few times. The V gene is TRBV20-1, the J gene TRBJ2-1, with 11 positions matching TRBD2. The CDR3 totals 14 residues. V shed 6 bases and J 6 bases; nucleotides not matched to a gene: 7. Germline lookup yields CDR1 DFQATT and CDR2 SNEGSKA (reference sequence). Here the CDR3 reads CSATSGRRPNEQFF. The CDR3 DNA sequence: TGCAGTGCCACTAGCGGGAGACGTCCCAATGAGCAGTTCTTC.

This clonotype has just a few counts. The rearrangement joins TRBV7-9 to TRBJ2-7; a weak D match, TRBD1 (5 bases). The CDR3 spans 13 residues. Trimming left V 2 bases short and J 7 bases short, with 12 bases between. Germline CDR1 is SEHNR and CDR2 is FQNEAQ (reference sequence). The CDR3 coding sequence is TGTGCCAGCAGCTTAAGGGGCCAGTGGGAGCAGTACTTC. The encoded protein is CASSLRGQWEQYF.

CDR3 DNA: TGTGCCAGCAGGAGACAGGGTACAACTAATGAAAAACTGTTTTTT. It yields the protein CASRRQGTTNEKLFF. The V gene is TRBV2, the J gene TRBJ1-4, with 7 bases fitting TRBD1. Trimming at V came to 6 bases and at J to 0 bases, leaving 4 bases not matched to a gene. CDR3 size: 15 residues. The V gene's germline CDR1 is SNHLY and CDR2 FYNNEI.

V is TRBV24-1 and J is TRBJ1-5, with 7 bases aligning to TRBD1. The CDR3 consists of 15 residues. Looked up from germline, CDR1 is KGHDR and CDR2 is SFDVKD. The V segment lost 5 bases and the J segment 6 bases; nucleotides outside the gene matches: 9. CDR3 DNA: TGTGCCACCAGTGGAAGAGACAGGGAGGGTCAGCCCCAGCATTTT. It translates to CATSGRDREGQPQHF.